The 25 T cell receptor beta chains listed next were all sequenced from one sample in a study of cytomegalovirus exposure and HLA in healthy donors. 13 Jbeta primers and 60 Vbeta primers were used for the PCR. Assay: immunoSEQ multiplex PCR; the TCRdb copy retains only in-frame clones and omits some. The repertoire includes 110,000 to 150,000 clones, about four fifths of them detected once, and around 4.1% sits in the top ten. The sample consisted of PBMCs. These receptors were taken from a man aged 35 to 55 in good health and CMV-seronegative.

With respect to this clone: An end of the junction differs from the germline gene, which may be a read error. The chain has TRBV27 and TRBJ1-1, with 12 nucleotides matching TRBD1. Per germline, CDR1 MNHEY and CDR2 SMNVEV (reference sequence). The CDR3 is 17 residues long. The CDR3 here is CASSLQGQGAGNAEAFF. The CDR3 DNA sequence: TGTGCCAGCAGTTTACAGGGACAGGGGGCCGGGAACGCTGAAGCTTTCTTT.

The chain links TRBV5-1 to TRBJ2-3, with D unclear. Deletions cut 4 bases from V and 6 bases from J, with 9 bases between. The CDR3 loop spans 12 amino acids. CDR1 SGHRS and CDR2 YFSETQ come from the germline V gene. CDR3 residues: CASSVAADTQYF. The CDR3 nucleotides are TGCGCCAGCAGCGTAGCTGCGGATACGCAGTATTTT.

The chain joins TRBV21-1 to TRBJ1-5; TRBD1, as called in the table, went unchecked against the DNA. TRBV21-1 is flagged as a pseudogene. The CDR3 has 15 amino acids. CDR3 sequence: CASSKACRGLQPQHF. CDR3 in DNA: TGTGCCAGCAGCAAAGCTTGCAGGGGGCTTCAGCCCCAGCATTTT.

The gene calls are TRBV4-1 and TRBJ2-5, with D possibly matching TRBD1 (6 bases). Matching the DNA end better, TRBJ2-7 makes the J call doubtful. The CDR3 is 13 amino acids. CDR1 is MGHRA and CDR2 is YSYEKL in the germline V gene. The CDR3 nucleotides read TGCGCCAGCAGCCAGAGGACAGACTACGAGCAGTACTTC. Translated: CASSQRTDYEQYF.

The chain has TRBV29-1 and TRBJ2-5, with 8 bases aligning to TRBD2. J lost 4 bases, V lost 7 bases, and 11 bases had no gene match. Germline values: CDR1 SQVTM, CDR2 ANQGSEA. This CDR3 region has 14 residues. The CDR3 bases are TGCAGCGCCCCAAGCGGGGGTGGTTCAGAGACCCAGTACTTC. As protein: CSAPSGGGSETQYF.

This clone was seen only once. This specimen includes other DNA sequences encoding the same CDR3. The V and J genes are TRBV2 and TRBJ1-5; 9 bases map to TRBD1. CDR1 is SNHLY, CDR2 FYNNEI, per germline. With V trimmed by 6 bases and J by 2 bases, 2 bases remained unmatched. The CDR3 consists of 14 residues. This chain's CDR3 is CASRRDRGNQPQHF. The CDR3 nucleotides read TGTGCCAGCAGACGGGACAGGGGCAATCAGCCCCAGCATTTT.

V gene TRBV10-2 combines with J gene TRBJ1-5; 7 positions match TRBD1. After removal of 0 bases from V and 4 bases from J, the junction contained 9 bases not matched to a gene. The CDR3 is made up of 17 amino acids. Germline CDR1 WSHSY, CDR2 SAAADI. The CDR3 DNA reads TGCGCCAGCAGTGAGTCGACCAGGGACAGAAAGAATCAGCCCCAGCATTTT. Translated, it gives CASSESTRDRKNQPQHF.

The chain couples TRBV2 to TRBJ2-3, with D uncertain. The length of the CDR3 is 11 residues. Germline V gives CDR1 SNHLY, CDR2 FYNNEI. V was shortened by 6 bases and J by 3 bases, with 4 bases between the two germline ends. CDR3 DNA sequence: TGTGCCAGCAGCCTGACAGATACGCAGTATTTT. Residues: CASSLTDTQYF. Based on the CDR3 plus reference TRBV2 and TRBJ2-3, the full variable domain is EPEVTQTPSHQVTQMGQEVILRCVPISNHLYFYWYRQILGQKVEFLVSFYNNEISEKSEIFDDQFSVERPDGSNFTLKIRSTKLEDSAMYFCASSLTDTQYFGPGTRLTVL.

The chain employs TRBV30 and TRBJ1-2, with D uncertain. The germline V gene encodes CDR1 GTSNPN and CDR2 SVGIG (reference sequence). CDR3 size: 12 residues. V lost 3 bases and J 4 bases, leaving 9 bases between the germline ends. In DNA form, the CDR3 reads TGTGCCTGGAGCCCTCGGGGCTATGGCTACACCTTC. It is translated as CAWSPRGYGYTF. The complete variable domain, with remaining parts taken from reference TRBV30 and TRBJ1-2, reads SQTIHQWPATLVQPVGSPLSLECTVEGTSNPNLYWYRQAAGRGLQLLFYSVGIGQISSEVPQNLSASRPQDRQFILSSKKLLLSDSGFYLCAWSPRGYGYTFGSGTRLTVV.

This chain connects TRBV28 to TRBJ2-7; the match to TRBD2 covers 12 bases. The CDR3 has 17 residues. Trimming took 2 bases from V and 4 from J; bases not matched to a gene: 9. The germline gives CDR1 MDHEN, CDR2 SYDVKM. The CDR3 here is CASSLGLAGGQVYEQYF. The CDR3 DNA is TGTGCCAGCAGTTTAGGGCTAGCGGGGGGGCAGGTTTACGAGCAGTACTTC.

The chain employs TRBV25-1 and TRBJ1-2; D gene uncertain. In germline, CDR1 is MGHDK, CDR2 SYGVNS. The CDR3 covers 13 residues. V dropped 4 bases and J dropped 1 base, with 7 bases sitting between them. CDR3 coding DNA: TGTGCCAGCAGTGTTGCGGTTAACTATGGCTACACCTTC. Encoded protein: CASSVAVNYGYTF.

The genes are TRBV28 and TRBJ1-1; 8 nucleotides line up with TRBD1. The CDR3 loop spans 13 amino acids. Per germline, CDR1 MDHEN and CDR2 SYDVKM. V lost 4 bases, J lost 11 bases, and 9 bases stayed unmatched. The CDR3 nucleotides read TGTGCCAGCAGTTCGCCCGACAGGGGATGGGCTTTCTTT. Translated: CASSSPDRGWAFF. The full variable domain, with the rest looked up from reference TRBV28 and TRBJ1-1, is DVKVTQSSRYLVKRTGEKVFLECVQDMDHENMFWYRQDPGLGLRLIYFSYDVKMKEKGDIPEGYSVSREKKERFSLILESASTNQTSMYLCASSSPDRGWAFFGQGTRLTVV.

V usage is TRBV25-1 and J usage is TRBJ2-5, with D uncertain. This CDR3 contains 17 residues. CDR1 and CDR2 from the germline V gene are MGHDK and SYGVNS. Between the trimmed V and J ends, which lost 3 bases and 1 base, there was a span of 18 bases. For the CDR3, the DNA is TGTGCCAGCAGTGATTTCGAATCACGACGGAGCCAAGAGACCCAGTACTTC. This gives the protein CASSDFESRRSQETQYF.

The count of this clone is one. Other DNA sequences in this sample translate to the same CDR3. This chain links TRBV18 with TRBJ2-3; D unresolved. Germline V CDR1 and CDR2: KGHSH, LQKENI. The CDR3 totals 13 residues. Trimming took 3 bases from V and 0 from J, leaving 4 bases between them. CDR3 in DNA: TGTGCCAGCTCACCCCAGAGCACAGATACGCAGTATTTT. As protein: CASSPQSTDTQYF.

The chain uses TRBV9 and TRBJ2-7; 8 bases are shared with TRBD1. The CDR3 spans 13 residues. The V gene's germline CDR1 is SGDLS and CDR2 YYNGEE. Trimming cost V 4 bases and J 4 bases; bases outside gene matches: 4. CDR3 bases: TGTGCCAGCAGCCGGACAGGGACGTACGAGCAGTACTTC. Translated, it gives CASSRTGTYEQYF.

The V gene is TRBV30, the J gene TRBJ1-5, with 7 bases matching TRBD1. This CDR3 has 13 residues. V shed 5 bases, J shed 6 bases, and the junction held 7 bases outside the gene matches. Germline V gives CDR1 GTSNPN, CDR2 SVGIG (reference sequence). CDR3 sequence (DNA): TGTGCCTGGTCGACAGGGTTGCTTCAGCCCCAGCATTTT. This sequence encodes CAWSTGLLQPQHF.

This CDR3 is CASSRFVWGLGNQPQHF. For the CDR3, the DNA is TGTGCCAGCAGCCGGTTTGTCTGGGGCCTGGGCAATCAGCCCCAGCATTTT. This rearrangement joins TRBV5-6 to TRBJ1-5; D may be TRBD1 (5 bases). CDR1 and CDR2 from the germline V gene are SGHDT and YYEEEE. The CDR3 has 17 amino acids. Trimming took 4 bases from V and 2 from J, leaving 19 bases between them.

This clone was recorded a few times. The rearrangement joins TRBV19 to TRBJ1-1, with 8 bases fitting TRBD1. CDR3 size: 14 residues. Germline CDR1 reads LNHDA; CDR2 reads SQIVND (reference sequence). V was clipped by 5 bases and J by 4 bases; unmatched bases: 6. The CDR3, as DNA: TGTGCCAGTAGTCCCCAGGGGGCGGCCACTGAAGCTTTCTTT. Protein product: CASSPQGAATEAFF.

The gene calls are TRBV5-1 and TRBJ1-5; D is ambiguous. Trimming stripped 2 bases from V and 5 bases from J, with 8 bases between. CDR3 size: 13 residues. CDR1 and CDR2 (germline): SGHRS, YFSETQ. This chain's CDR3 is CASSFSEDQPQHF. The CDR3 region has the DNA TGCGCCAGCAGCTTTTCGGAGGATCAGCCCCAGCATTTT.

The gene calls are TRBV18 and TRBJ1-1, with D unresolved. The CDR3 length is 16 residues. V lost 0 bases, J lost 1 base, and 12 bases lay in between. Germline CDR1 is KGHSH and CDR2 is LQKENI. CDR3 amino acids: CASSPPAGRGNTEAFF. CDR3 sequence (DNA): TGTGCCAGCTCACCACCTGCGGGAAGAGGGAACACTGAAGCTTTCTTT.

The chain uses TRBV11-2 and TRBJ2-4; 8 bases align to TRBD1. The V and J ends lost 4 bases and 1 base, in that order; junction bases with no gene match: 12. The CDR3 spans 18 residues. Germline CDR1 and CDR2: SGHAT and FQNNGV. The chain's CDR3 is CASSSPWTGRTAKNIQYF. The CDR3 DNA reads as TGTGCCAGCAGCTCCCCGTGGACAGGGAGGACGGCCAAAAACATTCAGTACTTC. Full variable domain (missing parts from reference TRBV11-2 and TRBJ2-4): EAGVAQSPRYKIIEKRQSVAFWCNPISGHATLYWYQQILGQGPKLLIQFQNNGVVDDSQLPKDRFSAERLKGVDSTLKIQPAKLEDSAVYLCASSSPWTGRTAKNIQYFGAGTRLSVL.

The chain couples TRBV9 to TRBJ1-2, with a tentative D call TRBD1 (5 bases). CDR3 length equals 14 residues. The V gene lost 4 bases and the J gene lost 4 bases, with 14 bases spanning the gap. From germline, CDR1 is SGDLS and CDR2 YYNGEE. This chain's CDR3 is CASSPPRGTYGYTF. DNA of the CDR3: TGTGCCAGCAGCCCTCCCCGGGGGACCTATGGCTACACCTTC. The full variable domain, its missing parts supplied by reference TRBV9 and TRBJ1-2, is DSGVTQTPKHLITATGQRVTLRCSPRSGDLSVYWYQQSLDQGLQFLIQYYNGEERAKGNILERFSAQQFPDLHSELNLSSLELGDSALYFCASSPPRGTYGYTFGSGTRLTVV.

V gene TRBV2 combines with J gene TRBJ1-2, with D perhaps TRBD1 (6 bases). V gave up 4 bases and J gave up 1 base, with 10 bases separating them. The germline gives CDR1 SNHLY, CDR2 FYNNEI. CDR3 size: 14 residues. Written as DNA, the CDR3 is TGTGCCAGCAGTGTGGACAGCAGTAACTATGGCTACACCTTC. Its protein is CASSVDSSNYGYTF.

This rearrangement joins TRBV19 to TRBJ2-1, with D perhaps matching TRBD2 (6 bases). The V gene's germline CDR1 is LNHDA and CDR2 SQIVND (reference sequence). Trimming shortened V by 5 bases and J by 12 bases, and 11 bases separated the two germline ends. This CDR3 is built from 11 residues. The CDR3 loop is CASSVLASQFF. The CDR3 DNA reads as TGTGCCAGTAGTGTACTAGCCTCGCAGTTCTTC.

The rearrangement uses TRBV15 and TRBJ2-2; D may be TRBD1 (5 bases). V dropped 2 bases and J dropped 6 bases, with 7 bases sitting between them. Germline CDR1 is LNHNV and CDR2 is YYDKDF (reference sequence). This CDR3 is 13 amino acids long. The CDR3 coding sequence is TGTGCCACCAGCAGAAGGGGCGCCGGGGAGCTGTTTTTT. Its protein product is CATSRRGAGELFF. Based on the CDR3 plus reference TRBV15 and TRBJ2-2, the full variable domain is DAMVIQNPRYQVTQFGKPVTLSCSQTLNHNVMYWYQQKSSQAPKLLFHYYDKDFNNEADTPDNFQSRRPNTSFCFLDIRSPGLGDTAMYLCATSRRGAGELFFGEGSRLTVL.